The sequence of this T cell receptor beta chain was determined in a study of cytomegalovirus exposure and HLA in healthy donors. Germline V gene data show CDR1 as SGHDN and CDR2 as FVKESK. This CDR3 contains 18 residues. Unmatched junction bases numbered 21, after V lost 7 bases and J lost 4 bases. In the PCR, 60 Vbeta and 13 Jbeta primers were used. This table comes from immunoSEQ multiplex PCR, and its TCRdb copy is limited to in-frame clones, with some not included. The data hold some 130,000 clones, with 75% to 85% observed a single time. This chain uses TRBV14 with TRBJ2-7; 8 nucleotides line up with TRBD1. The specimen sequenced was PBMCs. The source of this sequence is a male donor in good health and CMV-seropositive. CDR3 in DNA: TGTGCCAGCAAGCAGCGAAATGAACTGACAGGGGCCATGTACGAGCAGTACTTC. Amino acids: CASKQRNELTGAMYEQYF. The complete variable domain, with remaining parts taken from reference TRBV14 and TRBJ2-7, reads EAGVTQFPSHSVIEKGQTVTLRCDPISGHDNLYWYRRVMGKEIKFLLHFVKESKQDESGMPNNRFLAERTGGTYSTLKVQPAELEDSGVYFCASKQRNELTGAMYEQYFGPGTRLTVT.